The sequence of this TCR beta chain was determined in a study of T cells in Graves' hyperthyroidism and ophthalmopathy. Amplification targeted TCR beta CDR3 regions from RNA transcripts. With the HTBI primer set, the TCR CDR3 went through a first round of RT-PCR. From the multiplex PCR reads, TCRdb called clonotypes with MiXCR, one entry per CDR3 protein. The table shows 610,000 or so distinct CDR3 sequences, with more than 45% occurring only once. Clinical symptoms, serum thyroxine and TRAb, thyroid ultrasound and orbital computed tomography together formed the diagnostic basis. The V and J ends lost 7 bases and 2 bases, in that order; junction bases with no gene match: 7. The CDR3 consists of 14 residues. Germline assignment: CDR1 SGHTA and CDR2 FQGNSA. This clonotype has only a few counts.

This clonotype was sampled from a young woman with Graves' hyperthyroidism. Specimen: peripheral blood or thyroid tissue (not recorded which). The chain links TRBV7-2 to TRBJ1-1, with 7 bases matching TRBD1. The CDR3 region has the DNA TGTGCCAGCACCACCGGGACAGCAAACACTGAAGCTTTCTTT. Translation: CASTTGTANTEAFF.